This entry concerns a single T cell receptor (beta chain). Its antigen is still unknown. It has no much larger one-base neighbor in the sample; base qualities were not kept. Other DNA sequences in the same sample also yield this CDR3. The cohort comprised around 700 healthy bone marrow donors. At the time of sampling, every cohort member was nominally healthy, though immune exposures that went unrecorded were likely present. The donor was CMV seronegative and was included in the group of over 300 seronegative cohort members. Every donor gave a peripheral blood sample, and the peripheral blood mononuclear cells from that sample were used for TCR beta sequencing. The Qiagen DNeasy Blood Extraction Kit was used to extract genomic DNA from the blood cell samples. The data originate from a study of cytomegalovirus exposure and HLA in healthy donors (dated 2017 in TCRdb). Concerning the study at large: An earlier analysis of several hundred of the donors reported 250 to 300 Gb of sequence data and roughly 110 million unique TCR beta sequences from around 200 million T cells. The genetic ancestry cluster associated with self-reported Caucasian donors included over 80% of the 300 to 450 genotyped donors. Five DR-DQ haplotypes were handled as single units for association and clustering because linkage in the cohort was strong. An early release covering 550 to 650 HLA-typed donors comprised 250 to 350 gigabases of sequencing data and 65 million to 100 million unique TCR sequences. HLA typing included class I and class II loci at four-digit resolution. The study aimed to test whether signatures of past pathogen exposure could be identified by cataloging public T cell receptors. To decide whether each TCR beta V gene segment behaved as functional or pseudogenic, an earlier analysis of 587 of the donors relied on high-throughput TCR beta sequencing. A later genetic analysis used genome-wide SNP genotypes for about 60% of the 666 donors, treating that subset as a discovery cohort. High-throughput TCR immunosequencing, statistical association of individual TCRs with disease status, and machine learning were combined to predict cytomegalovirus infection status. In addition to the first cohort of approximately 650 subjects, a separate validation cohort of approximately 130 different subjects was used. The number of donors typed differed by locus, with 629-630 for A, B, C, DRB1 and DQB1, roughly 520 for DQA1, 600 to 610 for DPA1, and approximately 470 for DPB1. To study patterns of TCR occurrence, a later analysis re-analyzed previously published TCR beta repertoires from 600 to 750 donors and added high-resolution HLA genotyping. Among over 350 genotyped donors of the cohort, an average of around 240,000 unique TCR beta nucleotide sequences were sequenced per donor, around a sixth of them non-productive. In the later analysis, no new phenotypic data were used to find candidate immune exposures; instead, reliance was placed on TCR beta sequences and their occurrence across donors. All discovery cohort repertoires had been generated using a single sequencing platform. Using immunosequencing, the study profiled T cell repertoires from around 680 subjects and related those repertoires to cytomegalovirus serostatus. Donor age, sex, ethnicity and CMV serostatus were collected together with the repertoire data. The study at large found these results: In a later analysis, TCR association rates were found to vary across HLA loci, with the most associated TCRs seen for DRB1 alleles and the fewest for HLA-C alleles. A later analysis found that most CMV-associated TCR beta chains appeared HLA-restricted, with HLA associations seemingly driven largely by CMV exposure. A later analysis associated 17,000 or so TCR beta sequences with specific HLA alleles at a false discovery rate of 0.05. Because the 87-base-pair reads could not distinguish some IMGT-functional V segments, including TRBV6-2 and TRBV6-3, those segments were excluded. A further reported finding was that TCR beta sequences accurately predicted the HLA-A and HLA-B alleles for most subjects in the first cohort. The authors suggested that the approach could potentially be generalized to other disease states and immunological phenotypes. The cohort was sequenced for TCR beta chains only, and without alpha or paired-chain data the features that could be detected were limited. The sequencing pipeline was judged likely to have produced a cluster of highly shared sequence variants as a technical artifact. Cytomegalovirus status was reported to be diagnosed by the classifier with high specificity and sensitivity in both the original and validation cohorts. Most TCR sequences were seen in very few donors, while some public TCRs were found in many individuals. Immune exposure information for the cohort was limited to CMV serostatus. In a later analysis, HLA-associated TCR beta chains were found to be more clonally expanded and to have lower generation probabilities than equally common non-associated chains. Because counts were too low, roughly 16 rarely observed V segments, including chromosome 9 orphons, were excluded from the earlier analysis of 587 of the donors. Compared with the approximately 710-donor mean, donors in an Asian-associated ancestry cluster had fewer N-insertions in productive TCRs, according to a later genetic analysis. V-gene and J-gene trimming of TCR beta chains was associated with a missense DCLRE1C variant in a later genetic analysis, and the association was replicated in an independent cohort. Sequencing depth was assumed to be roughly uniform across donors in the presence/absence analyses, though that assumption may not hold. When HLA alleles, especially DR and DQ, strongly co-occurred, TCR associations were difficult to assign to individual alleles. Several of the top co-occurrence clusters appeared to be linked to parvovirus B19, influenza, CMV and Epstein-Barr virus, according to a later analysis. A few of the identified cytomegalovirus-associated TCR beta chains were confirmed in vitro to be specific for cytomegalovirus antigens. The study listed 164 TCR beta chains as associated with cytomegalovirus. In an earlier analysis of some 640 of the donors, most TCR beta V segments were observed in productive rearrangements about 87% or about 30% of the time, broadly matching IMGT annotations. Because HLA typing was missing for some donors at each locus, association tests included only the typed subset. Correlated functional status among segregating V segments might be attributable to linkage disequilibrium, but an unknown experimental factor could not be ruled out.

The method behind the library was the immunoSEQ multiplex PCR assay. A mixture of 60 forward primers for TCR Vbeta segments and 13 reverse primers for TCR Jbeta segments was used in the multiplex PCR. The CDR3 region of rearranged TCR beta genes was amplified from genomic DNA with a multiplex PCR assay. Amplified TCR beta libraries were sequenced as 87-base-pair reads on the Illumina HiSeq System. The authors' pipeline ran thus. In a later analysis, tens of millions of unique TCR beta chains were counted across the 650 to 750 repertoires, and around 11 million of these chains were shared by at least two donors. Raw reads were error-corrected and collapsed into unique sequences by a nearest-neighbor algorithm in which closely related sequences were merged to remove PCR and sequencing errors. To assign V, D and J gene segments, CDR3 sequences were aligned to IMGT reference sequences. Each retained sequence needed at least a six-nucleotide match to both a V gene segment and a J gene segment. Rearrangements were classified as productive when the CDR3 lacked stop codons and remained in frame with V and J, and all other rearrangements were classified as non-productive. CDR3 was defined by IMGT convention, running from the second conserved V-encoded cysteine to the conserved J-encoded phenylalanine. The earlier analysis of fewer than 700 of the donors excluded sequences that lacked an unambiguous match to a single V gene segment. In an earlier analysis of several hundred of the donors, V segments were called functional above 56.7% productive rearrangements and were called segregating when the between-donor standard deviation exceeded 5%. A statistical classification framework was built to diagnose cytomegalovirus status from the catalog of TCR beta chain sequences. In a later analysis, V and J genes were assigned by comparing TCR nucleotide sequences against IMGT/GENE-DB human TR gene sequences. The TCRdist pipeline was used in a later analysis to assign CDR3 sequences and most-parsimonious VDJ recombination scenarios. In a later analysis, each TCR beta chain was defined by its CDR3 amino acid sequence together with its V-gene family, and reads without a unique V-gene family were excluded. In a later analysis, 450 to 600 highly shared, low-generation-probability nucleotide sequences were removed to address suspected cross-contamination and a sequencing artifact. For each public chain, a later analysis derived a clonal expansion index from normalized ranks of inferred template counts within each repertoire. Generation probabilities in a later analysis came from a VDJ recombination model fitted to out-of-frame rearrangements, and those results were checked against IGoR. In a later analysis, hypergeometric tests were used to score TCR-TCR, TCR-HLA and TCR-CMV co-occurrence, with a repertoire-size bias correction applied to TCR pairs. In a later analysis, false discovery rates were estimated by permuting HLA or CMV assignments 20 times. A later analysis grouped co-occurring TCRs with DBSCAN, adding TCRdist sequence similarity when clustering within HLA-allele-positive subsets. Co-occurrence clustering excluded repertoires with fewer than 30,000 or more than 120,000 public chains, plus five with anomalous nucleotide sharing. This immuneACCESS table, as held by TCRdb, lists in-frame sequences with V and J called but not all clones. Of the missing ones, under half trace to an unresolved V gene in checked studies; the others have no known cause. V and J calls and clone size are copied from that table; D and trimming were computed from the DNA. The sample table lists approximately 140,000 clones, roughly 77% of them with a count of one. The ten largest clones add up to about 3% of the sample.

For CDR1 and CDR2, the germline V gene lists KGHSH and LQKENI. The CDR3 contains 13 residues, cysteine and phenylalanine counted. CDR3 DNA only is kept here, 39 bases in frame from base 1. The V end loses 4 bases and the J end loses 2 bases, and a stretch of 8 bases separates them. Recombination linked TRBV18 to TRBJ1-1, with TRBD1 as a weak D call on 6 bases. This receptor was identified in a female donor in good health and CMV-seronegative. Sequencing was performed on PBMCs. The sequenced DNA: TGTGCCAGCTCACGGGACAAAAACACTGAAGCTTTCTTT. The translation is CASSRDKNTEAFF.